The rows below give T cell receptor delta chains drawn from one sample of a study of gamma-delta chains in newborns, infants, children. TCRdb processed the reads again with the CATT caller. The repertoire holds about 9,200 delta-chain clones, with more than 20% as singletons. The sample was blood. The receptors were sampled from a child who was a newborn, infant or young child, either healthy, febrile or measles-vaccinated (not recorded which). Each CDR3 is given with its conserved first and last residue. D genes are given only for firm matches. Clone size is given for some rows only: seen once, a few or many times, or a class if the clone is expanded.

18	TRDV2	TRDD3	TRDJ1	-	TGTGCCTGTGTCCACTTGCGGGGACTGGGGGATAAAACCGATAAACTCATCTTT	CACVHLRGLGDKTDKLIF
20	TRDV2	TRDD3	TRDJ1	few	TGTGCCTGTGACACCGTGGGGCCGACTGGGGGATACAGGGACACCGATAAACTCATCTTT	CACDTVGPTGGYRDTDKLIF
14	TRDV2	TRDD3	TRDJ1	few	TGTGCCTGTGACAGACTGGGGGATGGCGATAAACTCATCTTT	CACDRLGDGDKLIF
18	TRDV2	-	TRDJ1	few	TGTGCCTGTGACAAGGTTGCTGGGGTAGGGTACAAGGACGATAAACTCATCTTT	CACDKVAGVGYKDDKLIF
16	TRDV2	TRDD3	TRDJ1	-	TGTGCCTGTGACGCGATTACTGGGGGACGCACCGATAAACTCATCTTT	CACDAITGGRTDKLIF
22	TRDV2	TRDD3	TRDJ1	medium-sized	TGTGCCTGTGACATACTCAACTCTCTGTACTGGGGGCCCGAATTGTACACCGATAAACTCATCTTT	CACDILNSLYWGPELYTDKLIF
19	TRDV2	TRDD3	TRDJ1	-	TGTGCCTGTGACAAGGTCCGCCTGGGGGATACGCTTCCGATCGATAAACTCATCTTT	CACDKVRLGDTLPIDKLIF
17	TRDV2	TRDD3	TRDJ3	-	TGTGCCTGTGACGGGATACGTATCTCCTGGGACACCCGACAGATGTTTTTC	CACDGIRISWDTRQMFF
19	TRDV2	-	TRDJ1	-	TGTGCCTGTGACACCTTGTTGGGGGGGGCTCGTGAGTACACCGATAAACTCATCTTT	CACDTLLGGAREYTDKLIF
15	TRDV2	-	TRDJ1	-	TGTGCCTGTGACACCGTAGGAGGGATCAACGATAAACTCATCTTT	CACDTVGGINDKLIF
19	TRDV2	TRDD3	TRDJ3	-	TGTGCCTGTGACACCGTTCTGGGGGACCACTCCTGGGACACCCGACAGATGTTTTTC	CACDTVLGDHSWDTRQMFF
21	TRDV1	-	TRDJ1	-	TGTGCTCTTGGGGAAAGACTTCCTAACGGCCAGGGGGGAGTGTACACCGATAAACTCATCTTT	CALGERLPNGQGGVYTDKLIF
16	TRDV2	TRDD3	TRDJ1	-	TGTGCCTGTGACGATATGGGGGATACGCGGACCGATAAACTCATCTTT	CACDDMGDTRTDKLIF
17	TRDV2	-	TRDJ1	-	TGTGCCTGTGACACCGTTTCCCCGAGCGGGGGGACCGATAAACTCATCTTT	CACDTVSPSGGTDKLIF
17	TRDV2	TRDD3	TRDJ1	-	TGTGCCTGTGACACCGCCGACCCTGGGGGATACCGCGATAAACTCATCTTT	CACDTADPGGYRDKLIF
16	TRDV2	-	TRDJ1	medium-sized	TGTGCCTGTGACACGGGGACCACTGGGTACACCGATAAACTCATCTTT	CACDTGTTGYTDKLIF
24	TRDV1	TRDD3	TRDJ1	-	TGTGCTCTTGGGGAACTAATCCTACTAACCCCTACTGGGGGATACACGGAATACACCGATAAACTCATCTTT	CALGELILLTPTGGYTEYTDKLIF
15	TRDV2	-	TRDJ1	-	TGTGCCTGTGACACCGTGGGGGCTCTCACCGATAAACTCATCTTT	CACDTVGALTDKLIF
21	TRDV2	TRDD3	TRDJ3	-	TGTGCCTGTGTTTCCCTGGGGATAGGGGGCCTTCGTCCCAGGGACACCCGACGGATGTTTTTC	CACVSLGIGGLRPRDTRRMFF
23	TRDV2	TRDD3	TRDJ1	few	TGTGCCTGTGACACTTTGAGCCGATCGGGGCTGGGGGTCAAATCCCCGTACACCGATAAACCCATCTTT	CACDTLSRSGLGVKSPYTDKPIF
20	TRDV2	TRDD3	TRDJ1	-	TGTGCCTGTGACTCATTGGTACCACTGGGGGATCTCCAAAGCTCCGATAAACTCATCTTT	CACDSLVPLGDLQSSDKLIF
15	TRDV2	TRDD3	TRDJ1	few	TGTGCCTGTGACACGCTGGGGGATACCGGCGATAAACTCATCTTT	CACDTLGDTGDKLIF
21	TRDV2	-	TRDJ3	-	TGTGCCTGTGACACCCTTCACCCGACTGGCCTCCACTCCTGGGACACCCGACAGATGTTTTTC	CACDTLHPTGLHSWDTRQMFF
18	TRDV2	TRDD3	TRDJ3	-	TGTGCCTGTGACACCGCGGGGGATAGCTCCTGGGACACCCGACAGATGTTTTTC	CACDTAGDSSWDTRQMFF
20	TRDV1	TRDD3	TRDJ3	medium-sized	TGTGCTCTTGGGGAACTGGTGGCCTGGGGGACCTCCTGGGACACCCGACAGATGTTTTTC	CALGELVAWGTSWDTRQMFF
18	TRDV2	-	TRDJ2	-	TGTGCCCGTGACACTATTGATACCGGGACCCACGGGACAGCACAACTCTTCTTT	CARDTIDTGTHGTAQLFF
15	TRDV2	-	TRDJ1	few	TGTGCCTGTGACACCATTGAGGGGATCCCCGATAAACTCATCTTT	CACDTIEGIPDKLIF
16	TRDV2	TRDD3	TRDJ1	-	TGTGCCTGTGACTCCCTTAATGGGGGATACGCCGATAAACTCATCTTT	CACDSLNGGYADKLIF
19	TRDV2	-	TRDJ3	few	TGTGCCTGTGACACCGGCGTAGCTCTATCATCCTGGGACACCCGACAGATGTTTTTC	CACDTGVALSSWDTRQMFF
20	TRDV2	-	TRDJ1	few	TGTGCCTGTGACACGTTGAAACTTGAGGGGAGGATGCAGTACACCGATAAACACATCTTT	CACDTLKLEGRMQYTDKHIF
22	TRDV2	TRDD3	TRDJ3	few	TGTGCCTGTGACTCCCCCACAGGCTGGGGGATACGTGGCTCCTGGGACACCCGACAGATGTTTTTC	CACDSPTGWGIRGSWDTRQMFF
14	TRDV2	-	TRDJ1	-	TGTGCCTGTGACGTCATTGGGAGCTCCGATAAACTCATCTTT	CACDVIGSSDKLIF
22	TRDV2	TRDD2	TRDJ1	-	TGTGCCTGTGACCCCCTTCCTACTGGTGCAGGACTGTGGAAGTGGCGGACCGATAAACTCATCTTT	CACDPLPTGAGLWKWRTDKLIF
14	TRDV2	TRDD3	TRDJ1	-	TGTGCCTGTGACACCTGGGGGAGCACCGATAAACTCATCTTT	CACDTWGSTDKLIF
16	TRDV1	TRDD3	TRDJ1	few	TGTGCTCTTGGGGGCCCGTGGGGGATAGGAGTCGATAAACTCATCTTT	CALGGPWGIGVDKLIF
18	TRDV2	TRDD3	TRDJ3	medium-sized	TGTGCCTGTGACACTGGGGGATACGCGTCCTGGGACACCCGACAGATGTTTTTC	CACDTGGYASWDTRQMFF
21	TRAV29/DV5	-	TRDJ1	few	TGTGCAGCAAGCGCGGCCCAGTTTCCGGGGGCCCCCTCCACGTACGCCGATAAACTCATCTTT	CAASAAQFPGAPSTYADKLIF
19	TRDV2	TRDD3	TRDJ1	-	TGTGCCTGTGACACCGTTAATGGGGGATACCCCTTGTACACCGATAAACTCATCTTT	CACDTVNGGYPLYTDKLIF
16	TRDV2	-	TRDJ1	-	TGTGCCTGTGACACCGTGGGGAGCCTAGGGCTGGGAAAACTCATCTTT	CACDTVGSLGLGKLIF
16	TRDV2	TRDD3	TRDJ1	medium-sized	TGTGCCTGTGATCTCCTTACTGGGGGATACACCGATAAACTCATCTTT	CACDLLTGGYTDKLIF
17	TRDV2	-	TRDJ1	few	TGTGCCTGTGACCCCGTGGCTGGGGTGAGGGACACCGATAAACTCATCTTT	CACDPVAGVRDTDKLIF
19	TRDV2	TRDD3	TRDJ1	few	TGTGCCTGTGACACCGTCCTAGGGGCTGGGGGATACATCACCGATAAACTCATCTTT	CACDTVLGAGGYITDKLIF
17	TRDV1	-	TRDJ1	few	TGTGCTCTTGGGGAAATTGTGGGGACAGCTCGCACCGATAAACTCATCTTT	CALGEIVGTARTDKLIF
14	TRDV2	TRDD3	TRDJ1	few	TGTGCCTGTGACCTACTGGGGGATCCCGATAAACTCATCTTT	CACDLLGDPDKLIF
26	TRDV2	TRDD3	TRDJ3	medium-sized	TGTGCCTGTGACACCGGATTCGGGTCTGGTGGGAATGGGGGATCCTCCAGCTCCTGGGACACCCGACAGATGTTTTTC	CACDTGFGSGGNGGSSSSWDTRQMFF
18	TRDV2	TRDD3	TRDJ1	-	TGTGCCTGTGACCCCCTAATGGGGGAAGAAGTGGACACCGATAAACTCATCTTT	CACDPLMGEEVDTDKLIF
14	TRDV2	-	TRDJ1	-	TGTGCCGGTGACGCCGTACTGGACACCGATAAACTCATCTTT	CAGDAVLDTDKLIF
25	TRDV2	TRDD3	TRDJ1	-	TGTGCCTGTGACACCGTAGGGCCCTACCCCCAATCTGTACTGGGGGATAAGGCCCGCACCGATAAACTCATCTTT	CACDTVGPYPQSVLGDKARTDKLIF
18	TRDV2	TRDD3	TRDJ3	few	TGTGCCTGTGACACCGTACTGGGGATCTCCTGGGACACCCGACAGATGTTTTTC	CACDTVLGISWDTRQMFF
19	TRDV2	TRDD3	TRDJ3	few	TGTGCCTGTGACACCGGGGGGATACCTGGCTCCTGGGACACCCGACAGATGTTTTTC	CACDTGGIPGSWDTRQMFF
15	TRDV2	-	TRDJ1	-	TGTGCCTGTGACACCGTCAGCCGTGCTACCGATAAACTCATCTTT	CACDTVSRATDKLIF
14	TRDV2	TRDD3	TRDJ1	-	TGTGCCTGTGATGTACTGGGGATTAGCGATAAACTCATCTTT	CACDVLGISDKLIF
15	TRDV2	TRDD3	TRDJ1	large	TGTGCCTGTGACACGCTGGGGGATACTAGAGATAAACTCATCTTT	CACDTLGDTRDKLIF
18	TRDV2	-	TRDJ1	few	TGTGCCTGTGAGCATATTCCTGTTCCCGCGTATGACACCGATAAACTCATCTTT	CACEHIPVPAYDTDKLIF
21	TRDV2	TRDD3	TRDJ1	-	TGTGCCTGTGACACCCTACTAGTACGGGGGGATAACAGGATCGGGACCGATAAACTCATCTTT	CACDTLLVRGDNRIGTDKLIF
17	TRDV2	TRDD3	TRDJ1	-	TGTGCCTGTGACGCGTTACTGGGGGGGCCGTACACCGATAAACTCATCTTT	CACDALLGGPYTDKLIF
21	TRDV1	TRDD2	TRDJ3	few	TGTGCTCTTGGGGAGCTGACTTCCTACCCTCATATCTCCTGGGACACCCGACAGATGTTTTTC	CALGELTSYPHISWDTRQMFF
15	TRDV1	-	TRDJ1	few	TGTGCTCTTGGGGAAGCACCTCCTTACACCGATAAGCTCATCTTT	CALGEAPPYTDKLIF
20	TRDV2	TRDD3	TRDJ3	-	TGTGCCTGTGACGTTCCTGGGGGCCCCAAACTCTCCTGGGACACCCGACAGATGTTTTTC	CACDVPGGPKLSWDTRQMFF
20	TRDV1	TRDD3	TRDJ1	medium-sized	TGTGCTCTTGGGGAACCTTCTCCGTACTGGGGGACGGGTTACACCGATAAACTCATCTTT	CALGEPSPYWGTGYTDKLIF